This TCR beta chain was found in a study of blood T cell repertoires in COVID-19. Per the original methods: For nucleated cells, counts were estimated from reference gene primer amplification. The table came from immunoSEQ multiplex PCR; TCRdb's copy has only in-frame clones and leaves some out. D and trimming come from the DNA, and the V and J calls and clone size come from that table. The sample holds around 250,000 clones, 91% seen once. The junction had 3 bases not matched to a gene; V was cut back by 4 bases and J by 6 bases. The CDR3 sequence is 15 residues long. Germline V lookup: CDR1 LNHDA, CDR2 SQIVND (reference sequence).

The sequenced material came from PBMCs or T cells enriched from blood (not recorded which). The clonotype was recovered from a human donor in a cohort exposed to, infected with or recovered from COVID-19 (not recorded which). The donor label of this sample is uncertain. This chain connects TRBV19 to TRBJ2-5; 15 bases are a match to TRBD2. CDR3 amino acids: CASSRTSGGAKTQYF. The CDR3 nucleotides read TGTGCCAGTAGTAGGACTAGCGGGGGGGCGAAGACCCAGTACTTC. Full variable domain (remainder filled in from reference TRBV19 and TRBJ2-5): DGGITQSPKYLFRKEGQNVTLSCEQNLNHDAMYWYRQDPGQGLRLIYYSQIVNDFQKGDIAEGYSVSREKKESFPLTVTSAQKNPTAFYLCASSRTSGGAKTQYFGPGTRLLVL.